These 20 T cell receptor beta chains originate from one sample sequenced in a study of blood T cell repertoires in COVID-19 (dated by TCRdb to the early 2020s). Library preparation used the immunoSEQ multiplex PCR assay. Held by TCRdb, this immuneACCESS table contains in-frame sequences only and omits some clones. Under half of the omission traces to an unresolved V gene where checked; the cause of the rest is unknown. This sample lists about 110,000 clones; roughly four fifths were detected once. Of the sample, less than 20% is held by the ten largest clones. Sequenced: peripheral blood. The receptors were gathered from an elderly woman with acute or convalescent COVID-19.

The rearrangement links TRBV18 to TRBJ1-6, with D uncertain. The CDR3 sequence is 14 residues long. Trimming removed 0 bases at V and 10 bases at J, with 10 bases between. CDR1 and CDR2 (germline): KGHSH, LQKENI. CDR3 sequence: CASSPPGRVSPLHF. As DNA, the CDR3 is TGTGCCAGCTCACCACCGGGCAGAGTATCACCCCTCCACTTT. Full variable domain (remainder filled in from reference TRBV18 and TRBJ1-6): NAGVMQNPRHLVRRRGQEARLRCSPMKGHSHVYWYRQLPEEGLKFMVYLQKENIIDESGMPKERFSAEFPKEGPSILRIQQVVRGDSAAYFCASSPPGRVSPLHFGNGTRLTVT.

This sequence joins TRBV5-1 and TRBJ2-7, with D perhaps matching TRBD1 (6 bases). Per germline, CDR1 SGHRS and CDR2 YFSETQ. The CDR3 contains 12 residues. V dropped 4 bases and J dropped 5 bases, with 10 bases sitting between them. CDR3 amino acids: CASSIHRDEQYF. CDR3 nucleotide sequence: TGCGCCAGCAGCATCCACAGGGACGAGCAGTACTTC.

This chain connects TRBV5-4 to TRBJ1-1; D may be TRBD1 (6 bases). V was cut by 4 bases and J by 1 base, with 11 bases left in between. Germline CDR1 SGHNT, CDR2 YYREEE (reference sequence). There are 14 residues in the CDR3. This CDR3 reads CASSPRQANTEAFF. The DNA of the CDR3 is TGTGCCAGCAGCCCCCGACAGGCGAACACTGAAGCTTTCTTT.

The rearrangement links TRBV10-2 to TRBJ1-5; 7 positions match TRBD1. The V and J ends lost 2 bases and 11 bases, in that order; junction bases with no gene match: 12. This CDR3 has 15 amino acids. The germline gives CDR1 WSHSY, CDR2 SAAADI. As DNA, the CDR3 is TGCGCCAGCAGTGAGACCCCGGGACAGAAGGATTCCCAGCATTTT. This codes for CASSETPGQKDSQHF.

The chain uses TRBV5-1 and TRBJ2-7, with 7 bases fitting TRBD2. CDR1 SGHRS and CDR2 YFSETQ come from the germline V gene. Trimming cost V 3 bases and J 0 bases; bases outside gene matches: 6. The CDR3 extends over 15 amino acids. The CDR3 DNA sequence: TGCGCCAGCAGCTCCCGGGGGGTGAGCTCCTACGAGCAGTACTTC. Protein: CASSSRGVSSYEQYF.

V and J are TRBV6-6 and TRBJ2-7; 9 positions match TRBD1. The CDR3 extends over 14 amino acids. The V gene end was trimmed by 3 bases and the J gene end by 2 bases; junction bases not matched to a gene: 2. Germline V gene lookup returns CDR1 MNHNY and CDR2 SVGAGI (reference sequence). In nucleotides, the CDR3 is TGTGCCAGCAGTTATAGGGACAGGGCCTACGAGCAGTACTTC. It codes for CASSYRDRAYEQYF.

The chain carries TRBV5-1 and TRBJ2-5; 14 bases agree with TRBD2. The CDR3 totals 17 residues. Trimming at V came to 5 bases and at J to 3 bases, leaving 9 bases not matched to a gene. Per germline, CDR1 SGHRS and CDR2 YFSETQ. The CDR3 loop reads CASSLGTSGRSEETQYF. DNA for the CDR3: TGCGCCAGCAGTCTCGGGACTAGCGGGAGATCGGAAGAGACCCAGTACTTC.

The chain links TRBV2 to TRBJ2-2, with 8 bases lining up with TRBD2. J gave up 4 bases and V 8 bases, and 3 bases lay outside the gene matches. Germline values: CDR1 SNHLY, CDR2 FYNNEI. CDR3 length: 13 residues. CDR3 DNA sequence: TGTGCCAGCCACCTAGCGGGCACCGGGGAGCTGTTTTTT. It is translated as CASHLAGTGELFF.

The chain has TRBV7-9 and TRBJ1-2; possible D gene TRBD1, 6 bases. CDR1 SEHNR and CDR2 FQNEAQ come from the germline V gene (reference sequence). The ends were cut back, 0 bases at V and 6 bases at J, with 17 bases in the middle. The CDR3 covers 16 residues. The CDR3 DNA reads as TGTGCCAGCAGCTTAGCTTTCGGGAAGGGGGATGATGGCTACACCTTC. The encoded protein is CASSLAFGKGDDGYTF.

V usage is TRBV4-3 and J usage is TRBJ2-1, with TRBD2 identical over 8 bases. Trimming took 0 bases from V and 4 from J; bases not matched to a gene: 8. Germline values: CDR1 LGHNA, CDR2 YSLEER. The CDR3 has 17 residues. The CDR3 here is CASSQEVGAGGYNEQFF. The CDR3 DNA follows: TGCGCCAGCAGCCAAGAGGTAGGCGCGGGGGGATACAATGAGCAGTTCTTC.

The chain is built from TRBV10-3 and TRBJ2-1; the match to TRBD2 covers 11 bases. This CDR3 contains 18 residues. Losses at the gene ends were 7 bases for V and 1 base for J; bases not matched to a gene: 12. Germline V gives CDR1 ENHRY, CDR2 SYGVKD. The CDR3 is CAITQNSGRADSYNEQFF. The CDR3 DNA reads TGTGCCATCACCCAGAATAGCGGGAGGGCCGATTCCTACAATGAGCAGTTCTTC.

V is TRBV18 and J is TRBJ2-3; a weak D match, TRBD2 (6 bases). The CDR3 is 16 amino acids. Trimming pared 2 bases from V and 0 bases from J, leaving 12 bases between. CDR1 and CDR2 (germline): KGHSH, LQKENI. The CDR3 protein is CASSPTGGRSTDTQYF. DNA for the CDR3: TGTGCCAGCTCACCAACCGGGGGAAGAAGCACAGATACGCAGTATTTT.

The chain recombines TRBV19 with TRBJ2-1, with a tentative D call TRBD2 (5 bases). V shed 7 bases and J shed 6 bases, with 10 bases lying between them. Germline V lookup: CDR1 LNHDA, CDR2 SQIVND (reference sequence). This CDR3 is built from 12 residues. The CDR3 coding sequence is TGTGCCAGTAATCGAGGAGGCAATGAGCAGTTCTTC. The encoded protein is CASNRGGNEQFF.

V is TRBV11-2 and J is TRBJ1-2, with D uncertain. CDR3 length equals 15 residues. Deletions cut 1 base from V and 4 bases from J, with 13 bases between. The germline CDR1 and CDR2 sequences are SGHAT and FQNNGV. The chain's CDR3 is CASSLGSVTPYGYTF. The CDR3 nucleotides are TGTGCCAGCAGCTTAGGGTCAGTAACACCCTATGGCTACACCTTC.

V is TRBV7-2 and J is TRBJ1-2, with D hard to call. From germline, CDR1 is SGHTA and CDR2 FQGNSA. The CDR3 is 13 amino acids. Trimming took 2 bases from V and 8 from J, leaving 12 bases between them. CDR3 bases: TGTGCCAGCAGCTTATACCTAGACGGCGGCTACACCTTC. This gives the protein CASSLYLDGGYTF.

The chain links TRBV2 to TRBJ2-2; 10 positions match TRBD2. This CDR3 comprises 15 residues. Germline V CDR1 and CDR2: SNHLY, FYNNEI. J was trimmed by 1 base and V by 5 bases; bases with no gene match: 1. CDR3: CASSSSGRNTGELFF. In DNA, the CDR3 is TGTGCCAGCAGTTCTAGCGGGAGGAACACCGGGGAGCTGTTTTTT. Using reference TRBV2 and TRBJ2-2 for the parts outside the CDR3, the full variable domain is EPEVTQTPSHQVTQMGQEVILRCVPISNHLYFYWYRQILGQKVEFLVSFYNNEISEKSEIFDDQFSVERPDGSNFTLKIRSTKLEDSAMYFCASSSSGRNTGELFFGEGSRLTVL.

The V and J genes are TRBV19 and TRBJ2-5; tentatively, D is TRBD1 (6 bases). The length of the CDR3 is 14 residues. Trimming pared 3 bases from V and 1 base from J, leaving 9 bases between. Germline CDR1 and CDR2: LNHDA and SQIVND (reference sequence). CDR3 amino acids: CASSITDSQETQYF. For the CDR3, the DNA is TGTGCCAGTAGTATTACGGACAGCCAAGAGACCCAGTACTTC.

This clone was recorded only once. The J gene is TRBJ1-1, the V gene TRBV9, with TRBD1 as a possible D gene (6 bases). Germline CDR1 is SGDLS and CDR2 is YYNGEE. Trimming removed 4 bases from V and 5 bases from J, with 12 bases in between. The CDR3 has 13 residues. CDR3 nucleotides: TGTGCCAGCAGCATGGGGGCTTGGACTGAAGCTTTCTTT. Protein: CASSMGAWTEAFF.

The chain couples TRBV5-6 to TRBJ2-1; D remains unclear. Per germline, CDR1 SGHDT and CDR2 YYEEEE. With 4 bases removed from V and 7 bases from J, the gap between germline ends came to 9 bases. The CDR3 totals 12 residues. CDR3 region: CASSLLLNEQFF. In DNA, the CDR3 is TGTGCCAGCAGCCTCTTACTGAATGAGCAGTTCTTC.

This sequence joins TRBV5-1 and TRBJ2-1, with 8 bases fitting TRBD2. Germline values: CDR1 SGHRS, CDR2 YFSETQ. Trimming removed 4 bases from V and 5 bases from J; junction bases left unmatched: 8. The length of the CDR3 is 15 residues. The CDR3: CASSQTSGGDNEQFF. The CDR3 DNA reads as TGCGCCAGCAGCCAAACTAGCGGAGGGGACAATGAGCAGTTCTTC.